This TCR beta chain is from a study of blood T cell repertoires in COVID-19. Enrollees, roughly 18 to 89 years old, lived in 25 or so US areas. The method was immunoSEQ multiplex PCR; TCRdb's version includes in-frame clones alone and lacks a portion of them. The table lists around 160,000 clones, about 80% of them singletons. Per germline, CDR1 LNHDA and CDR2 SQIVND (reference sequence). The trim removed 8 bases at V and 5 bases at J, leaving 8 bases unmatched. There are 13 residues in the CDR3. The source of this sequence is a man aged 50-60 years who had recovered from COVID-19. The specimen was PBMCs or T cells enriched from blood (not recorded which). J is TRBJ2-5 and V is TRBV19; 7 bases agree with TRBD2. The CDR3 region is CASETAGRETQYF. In DNA, the CDR3 is TGTGCCAGTGAGACAGCGGGGCGGGAGACCCAGTACTTC.